The entry below gives a single TCR beta chain sequence along with its context. Relative to the germline gene, one junction end is altered; a read error may explain this. Isolation of PBMCs was performed using about 9.9 ml of fresh peripheral blood. The source of the sample is a study of Graves' ophthalmopathy and Graves' hyperthyroidism. For the study at large: Ahead of any treatment, peripheral blood was obtained at the initial diagnosis.

Germline values: CDR1 SNHLY, CDR2 FYNNEI. The CDR3 totals 15 residues. As the template, RNA transcripts were used to amplify TCR beta CDR3 regions. Following a first-round RT-PCR that used HTBI primers, a second-round multiplex PCR was carried out. TCRdb redid the calling of the multiplex PCR reads with MiXCR, one entry per CDR3 protein. The repertoire consists of roughly 400,000 distinct CDR3 sequences, with less than 20% occurring once and the leading ten covering around 7%. This TCR was recovered from a woman under 30 with stable Graves' hyperthyroidism. The sample comprised peripheral blood. The genes are TRBV2 and TRBJ2-2; D is perhaps TRBD1 (6 bases). This chain's CDR3 is CASSQGTMNIGELFF. The CDR3 region has the DNA TGTGCCAGCAGTCAGGGGACAATGAACATCGGGGAGCTGTTTTTT.